The T cell receptor (beta chain) under discussion was sequenced for a study of T cell responses to AZD1222 COVID-19 vaccine. Broader study findings: White British people made up most donors, females outnumbered males, and clonal diversity was possibly underestimated.

Method: immunoSEQ multiplex PCR; TCRdb's copy keeps in-frame clones and lacks some. The sample lists about 97,000 clones; 75% to 90% were seen once. In regard to this clone: Its antigen remains unidentified.

After removal of 6 bases from V and 1 base from J, the junction contained 5 bases not matched to a gene. The CDR3 consists of 16 residues. Germline V CDR1 and CDR2: SGHDN, FVKESK. This clonotype was obtained from an adult in good health. The sequenced sample was peripheral blood, obtained on day 0 of AZD1222 vaccination. The J gene is TRBJ1-4, the V gene TRBV14; 10 nucleotides match TRBD1. The CDR3 coding sequence is TGTGCCAGCAGTGGCGACAGGGGGCGAACTAATGAAAAACTGTTTTTT. Encoded protein: CASSGDRGRTNEKLFF.